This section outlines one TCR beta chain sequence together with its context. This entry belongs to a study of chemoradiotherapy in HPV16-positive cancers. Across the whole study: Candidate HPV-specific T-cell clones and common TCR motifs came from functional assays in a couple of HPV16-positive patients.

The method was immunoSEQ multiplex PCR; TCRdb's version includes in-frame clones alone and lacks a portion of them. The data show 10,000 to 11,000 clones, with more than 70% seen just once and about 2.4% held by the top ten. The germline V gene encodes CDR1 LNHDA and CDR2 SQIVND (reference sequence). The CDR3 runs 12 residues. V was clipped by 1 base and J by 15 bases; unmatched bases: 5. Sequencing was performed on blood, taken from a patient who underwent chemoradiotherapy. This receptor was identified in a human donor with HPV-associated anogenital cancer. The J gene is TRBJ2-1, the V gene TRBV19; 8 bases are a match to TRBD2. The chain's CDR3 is CASSIGAGGMFF. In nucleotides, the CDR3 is TGTGCCAGTAGTATAGGGGCGGGGGGCATGTTCTTC.